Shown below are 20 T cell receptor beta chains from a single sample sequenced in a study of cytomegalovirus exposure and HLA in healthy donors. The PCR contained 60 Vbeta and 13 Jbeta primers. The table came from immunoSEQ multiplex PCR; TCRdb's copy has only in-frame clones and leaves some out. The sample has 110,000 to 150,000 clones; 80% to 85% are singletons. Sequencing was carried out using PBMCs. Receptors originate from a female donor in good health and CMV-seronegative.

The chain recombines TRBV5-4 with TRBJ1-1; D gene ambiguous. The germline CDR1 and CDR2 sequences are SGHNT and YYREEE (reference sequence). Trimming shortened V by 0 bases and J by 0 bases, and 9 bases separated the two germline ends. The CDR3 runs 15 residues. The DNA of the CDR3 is TGTGCCAGCAGCTTGGGTAGTCCGATGAACACTGAAGCTTTCTTT. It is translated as CASSLGSPMNTEAFF.

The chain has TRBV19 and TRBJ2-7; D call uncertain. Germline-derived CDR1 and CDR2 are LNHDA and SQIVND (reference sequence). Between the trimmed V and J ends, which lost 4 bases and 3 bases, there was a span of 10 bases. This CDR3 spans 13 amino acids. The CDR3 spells CASSTMIHYEQYF. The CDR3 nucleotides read TGTGCCAGTAGTACTATGATCCACTACGAGCAGTACTTC.

CDR3 sequence: CASSYLTVPNYGYTF. CDR3 nucleotide sequence: TGTGCCAGCAGTTACCTCACAGTGCCTAACTATGGCTACACCTTC. The rearrangement joins TRBV6-5 to TRBJ1-2; no clear D. Trimming removed 2 bases at V and 0 bases at J, with 10 bases between. Germline-derived CDR1 and CDR2 are MNHEY and SVGAGI. The CDR3 extends over 15 amino acids.

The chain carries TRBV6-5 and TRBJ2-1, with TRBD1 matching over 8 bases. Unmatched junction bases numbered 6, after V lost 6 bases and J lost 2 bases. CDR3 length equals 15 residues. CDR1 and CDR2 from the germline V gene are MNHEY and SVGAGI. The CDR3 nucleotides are TGTGCCAGCAGCTCGGACAGGGCCACCTACAATGAGCAGTTCTTC. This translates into CASSSDRATYNEQFF.

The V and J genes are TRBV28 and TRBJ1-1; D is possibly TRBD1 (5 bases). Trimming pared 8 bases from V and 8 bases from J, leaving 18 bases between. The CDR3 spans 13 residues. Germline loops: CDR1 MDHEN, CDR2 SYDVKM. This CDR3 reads CASSGRLGPEAFF. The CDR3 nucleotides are TGTGCCAGCTCCGGGCGGTTGGGGCCCGAAGCTTTCTTT.

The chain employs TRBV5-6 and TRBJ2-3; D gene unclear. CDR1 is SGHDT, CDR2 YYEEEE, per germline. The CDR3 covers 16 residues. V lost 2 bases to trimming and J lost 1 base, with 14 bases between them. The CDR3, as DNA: TGTGCCAGCAGCTTAAGCGCGGCGGTGCGCACAGATACGCAGTATTTT. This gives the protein CASSLSAAVRTDTQYF. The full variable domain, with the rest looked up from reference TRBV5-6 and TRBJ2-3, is DAGVTQSPTHLIKTRGQQVTLRCSPKSGHDTVSWYQQALGQGPQFIFQYYEEEERQRGNFPDRFSGHQFPNYSSELNVNALLLGDSALYLCASSLSAAVRTDTQYFGPGTRLTVL.

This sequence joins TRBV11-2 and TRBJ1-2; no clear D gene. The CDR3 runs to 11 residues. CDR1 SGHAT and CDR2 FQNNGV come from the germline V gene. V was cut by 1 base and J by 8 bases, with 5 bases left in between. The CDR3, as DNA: TGTGCCAGCAGCTTAGGAGTCGGCTACACCTTC. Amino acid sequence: CASSLGVGYTF.

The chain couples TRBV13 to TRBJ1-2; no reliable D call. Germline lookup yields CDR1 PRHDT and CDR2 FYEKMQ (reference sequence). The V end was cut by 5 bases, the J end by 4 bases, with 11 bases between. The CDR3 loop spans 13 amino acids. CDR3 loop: CASSRESPYGYTF. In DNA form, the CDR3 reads TGTGCCAGCAGCCGGGAGTCACCCTATGGCTACACCTTC.

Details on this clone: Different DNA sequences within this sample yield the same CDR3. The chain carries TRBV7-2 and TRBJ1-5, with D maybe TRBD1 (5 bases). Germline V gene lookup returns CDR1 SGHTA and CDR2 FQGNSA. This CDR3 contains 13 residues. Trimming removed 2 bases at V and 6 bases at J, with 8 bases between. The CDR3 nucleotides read TGTGCCAGCAGCTTACAGGGAGGTCAGCCCCAGCATTTT. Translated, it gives CASSLQGGQPQHF. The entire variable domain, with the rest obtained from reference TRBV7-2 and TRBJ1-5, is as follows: GAGVSQSPSNKVTEKGKDVELRCDPISGHTALYWYRQSLGQGLEFLIYFQGNSAPDKSGLPSDRFSAERTGGSVSTLTIQRTQQEDSAVYLCASSLQGGQPQHFGDGTRLSIL.

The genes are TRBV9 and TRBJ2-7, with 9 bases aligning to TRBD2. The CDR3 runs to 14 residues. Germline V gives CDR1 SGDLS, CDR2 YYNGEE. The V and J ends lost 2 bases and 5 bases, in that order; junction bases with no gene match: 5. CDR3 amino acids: CASSVVAGDNEQYF. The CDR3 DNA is TGTGCCAGCAGCGTCGTAGCGGGAGATAACGAGCAGTACTTC.

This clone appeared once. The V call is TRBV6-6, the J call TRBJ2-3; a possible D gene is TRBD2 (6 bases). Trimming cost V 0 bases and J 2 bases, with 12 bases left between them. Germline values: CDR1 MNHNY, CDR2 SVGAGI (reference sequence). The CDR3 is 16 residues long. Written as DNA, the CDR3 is TGTGCCAGCAGTTACTCTGCCTGGAGGGACACAGATACGCAGTATTTT. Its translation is CASSYSAWRDTDTQYF.

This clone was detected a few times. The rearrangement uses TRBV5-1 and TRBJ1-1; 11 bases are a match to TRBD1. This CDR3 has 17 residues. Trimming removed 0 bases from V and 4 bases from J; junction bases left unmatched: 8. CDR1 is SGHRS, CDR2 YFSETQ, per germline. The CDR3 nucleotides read TGCGCCAGCAGCTTGGGGACAGGGGGCTATATAGGCACTGAAGCTTTCTTT. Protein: CASSLGTGGYIGTEAFF.

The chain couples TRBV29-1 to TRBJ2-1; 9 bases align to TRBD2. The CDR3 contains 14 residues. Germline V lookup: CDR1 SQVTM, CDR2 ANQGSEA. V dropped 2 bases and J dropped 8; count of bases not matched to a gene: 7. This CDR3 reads CSVERGSGSYEQFF. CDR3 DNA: TGCAGCGTTGAACGGGGTAGCGGGAGCTATGAGCAGTTCTTC.

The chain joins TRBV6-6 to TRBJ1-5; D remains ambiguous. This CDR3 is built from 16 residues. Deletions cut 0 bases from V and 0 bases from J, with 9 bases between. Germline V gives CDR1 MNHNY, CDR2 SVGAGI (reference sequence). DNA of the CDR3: TGTGCCAGCAGTTACTCTCTGGGCACTAGCAATCAGCCCCAGCATTTT. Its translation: CASSYSLGTSNQPQHF.

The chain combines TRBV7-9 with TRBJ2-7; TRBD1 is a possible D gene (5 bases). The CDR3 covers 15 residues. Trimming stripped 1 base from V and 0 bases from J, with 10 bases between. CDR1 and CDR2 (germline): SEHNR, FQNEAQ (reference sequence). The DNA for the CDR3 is TGTGCCAGCAGCTTAGGACAGACCCTCTCCTACGAGCAGTACTTC. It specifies CASSLGQTLSYEQYF.

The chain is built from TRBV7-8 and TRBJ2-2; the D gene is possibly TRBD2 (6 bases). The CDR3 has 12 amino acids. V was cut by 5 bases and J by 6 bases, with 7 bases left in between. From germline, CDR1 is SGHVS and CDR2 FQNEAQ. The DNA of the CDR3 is TGTGCCAGCAGCCCGGGGGCCGGGGAGCTGTTTTTT. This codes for CASSPGAGELFF.

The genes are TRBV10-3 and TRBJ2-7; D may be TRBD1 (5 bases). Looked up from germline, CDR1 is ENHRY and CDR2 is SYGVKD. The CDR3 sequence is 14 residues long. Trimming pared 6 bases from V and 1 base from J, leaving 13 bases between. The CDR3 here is CAIRAGSGSYEQYF. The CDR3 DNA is TGTGCCATCAGGGCAGGGTCAGGGTCCTACGAGCAGTACTTC.

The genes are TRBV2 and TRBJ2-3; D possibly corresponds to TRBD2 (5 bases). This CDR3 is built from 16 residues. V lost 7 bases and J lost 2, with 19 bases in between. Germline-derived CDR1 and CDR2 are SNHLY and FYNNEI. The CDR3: CASIRGSGKITDTQYF. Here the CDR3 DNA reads TGTGCCAGCATAAGAGGGAGCGGAAAGATCACAGATACGCAGTATTTT.

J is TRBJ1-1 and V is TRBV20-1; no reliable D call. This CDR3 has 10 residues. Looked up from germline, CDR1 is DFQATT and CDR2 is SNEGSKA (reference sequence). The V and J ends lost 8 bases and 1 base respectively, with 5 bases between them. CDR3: CSSQNTEAFF. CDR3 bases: TGCAGTTCCCAGAACACTGAAGCTTTCTTT.

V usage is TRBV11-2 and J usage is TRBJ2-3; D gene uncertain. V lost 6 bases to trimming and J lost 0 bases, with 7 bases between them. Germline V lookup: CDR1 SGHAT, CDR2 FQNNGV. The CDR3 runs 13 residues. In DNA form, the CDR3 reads TGTGCCAGCAGACTTTTTAGCACAGATACGCAGTATTTT. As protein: CASRLFSTDTQYF.